This paragraph covers one T cell receptor (beta chain) sequence. As yet, its antigen is unknown. This entry belongs to a study of cytomegalovirus exposure and HLA in healthy donors. Points from the study as a whole: Clonal expansion was found to be greater in HLA-associated TCR beta chains than in equally common others in a later analysis.

13 Jbeta primers and 60 Vbeta primers were used for the PCR. Sequencing was performed with immunoSEQ multiplex PCR; in TCRdb, only in-frame clones are kept and a portion is missing. Altogether 170,000 or so clones are present, roughly 80% being singletons, with the ten largest covering around 7%. In germline, CDR1 is SGHAT, CDR2 FQNNGV. The CDR3 has 17 amino acids. The V gene end was trimmed by 1 base and the J gene end by 0 bases; junction bases not matched to a gene: 5. Sequencing used PBMCs. The genes are TRBV11-2 and TRBJ1-2; 10 positions agree with TRBD1. This receptor was identified in a man aged 30-40 years in good health and CMV-seropositive. In nucleotides, the CDR3 is TGTGCCAGCAGCTTAGTGGGACAGGGGTTAGCTAACTATGGCTACACCTTC. Protein product: CASSLVGQGLANYGYTF.